This TCR beta chain was obtained from a study of T-cell memory formation after mild COVID-19. TCRdb re-analysed the 5' RACE reads in MiXCR, keeping a single row per CDR3 protein. The table includes around 83,000 distinct CDR3 sequences, around 27% detected once. From germline, CDR1 is SGHTA and CDR2 FQGNSA. V gave up 3 bases and J gave up 8 bases, with 10 bases separating them. The CDR3 loop spans 12 amino acids. Input material: PBMCs or a T cell subset sorted from them (not recorded which). The V call is TRBV7-2, the J call TRBJ1-1; the D gene is possibly TRBD1 (6 bases). This receptor was taken from a man younger than 35 who had mild COVID-19 (a few samples of this study predate the infection). Cell type and time point are not known. The chain's CDR3 is CASSFSGTEAFF. The CDR3 bases are TGTGCCAGCAGCTTCTCCGGGACAGAAGCTTTCTTT. Full variable domain (missing parts from reference TRBV7-2 and TRBJ1-1): GAGVSQSPSNKVTEKGKDVELRCDPISGHTALYWYRQSLGQGLEFLIYFQGNSAPDKSGLPSDRFSAERTGGSVSTLTIQRTQQEDSAVYLCASSFSGTEAFFGQGTRLTVV.